This T cell receptor (beta chain) was sequenced for a study of blood T cell repertoires in COVID-19. Assay used: immunoSEQ multiplex PCR; TCRdb lists only in-frame clones, some missing. The sample carries about 150,000 clones, around nine tenths recorded once. This clone came up a few times. The CDR3 extends over 16 amino acids. After removal of 4 bases from V and 0 bases from J, the junction contained 6 bases not matched to a gene. Germline V gives CDR1 SGHRS, CDR2 YFSETQ. Sequencing was performed on peripheral blood. The sequence came from a woman aged 80 or over with COVID-19, enrolled during active disease. The chain joins TRBV5-1 to TRBJ2-3, with 9 bases fitting TRBD1. CDR3 loop: CASSPRTGDSTDTQYF. In DNA, the CDR3 is TGCGCCAGCAGCCCACGGACAGGGGACAGCACAGATACGCAGTATTTT. The variable domain in full, with the rest retrieved from reference TRBV5-1 and TRBJ2-3, is KAGVTQTPRYLIKTRGQQVTLSCSPISGHRSVSWYQQTPGQGLQFLFEYFSETQRNKGNFPGRFSGRQFSNSRSEMNVSTLELGDSALYLCASSPRTGDSTDTQYFGPGTRLTVL.